This entry concerns a single T cell receptor (beta chain). The antigen is undetermined. In nominal health when sampled, donors likely had unrecorded immune exposures nonetheless. PCR amplification relied on 60 Vbeta primers (plus 13 Jbeta primers). Clones were sequenced by immunoSEQ multiplex PCR, and TCRdb holds only the in-frame ones, with some missing. The sample gives roughly 130,000 clones, 73% of which show up once; 1% to 1.5% is in the top ten. Germline-derived CDR1 and CDR2 are LNHNV and YYDKDF (reference sequence). The CDR3 loop spans 15 amino acids. Trimming left V 3 bases short and J 0 bases short, with 9 bases between. The data were taken from a study of cytomegalovirus exposure and HLA in healthy donors. Findings and limits, study-wide: The study put 150 or so TCR beta chains on its list as cytomegalovirus-associated. An analysis was carried out later, and it reportedly showed fewer N-insertions in an Asian-associated ancestry cluster than the approximately 610-donor mean.

This chain joins TRBV15 and TRBJ1-5; D is undetermined. The sequence came from a woman aged 40-49 years in good health and CMV-seronegative. Sequenced: PBMCs. CDR3 loop: CATSRAPYSNQPQHF. As DNA, the CDR3 is TGTGCCACCAGCAGGGCCCCATATAGCAATCAGCCCCAGCATTTT.